A single T cell receptor (beta chain) is shown here with its context. This sample stems from a study of blood T cell repertoires in COVID-19. Overall study: Donors in the United States, Italy and Spain gave samples during acute or convalescent COVID-19. T cells, B-cell-depleted T cells, or PBMCs provided the cDNA or gDNA that served as material.

How the authors handled the data: How many nucleated cells were present was estimated from reference gene primer amplification. Profiled with immunoSEQ multiplex PCR; TCRdb holds only in-frame clones, not every one. V, J and clone size reflect that table, while D and trimming were determined from the DNA. Of 200,000 to 250,000 clones listed, 70% to 85% are singletons. This TCR was recovered from a woman aged 40-49 years with active or convalescent COVID-19. Input material: peripheral blood.

CDR3 sequence: CASSLGGGRLTEAFF. The CDR3 coding sequence is TGTGCCAGCAGCCTGGGCGGGGGGCGCCTGACTGAAGCTTTCTTT. This sequence joins TRBV5-4 and TRBJ1-1, with D possibly matching TRBD1 (6 bases). CDR3 size: 15 residues. V was cut by 4 bases and J by 5 bases, with 18 bases left in between. Germline V gene lookup returns CDR1 SGHNT and CDR2 YYREEE (reference sequence).